Listed below are T cell receptor beta chains from one sample, sequenced in a study of beta chain features in type 1 diabetes. Profiling relied on immunoSEQ multiplex PCR, and the TCRdb table lists in-frame clones only, not all of them. The table lists almost 350,000 clones, around 8% of them singletons, with around 0.45% in the top ten. Sequencing was done on a sample of central memory CD4+ T cells from blood. Receptors originate from a woman between 18 and 29 years old in good health. Both conserved end residues are trimmed from each CDR3. Each record gives: V gene, J gene, CDR3 protein.

TRBV5-1,TRBJ2-7,ASSPGATASSYEQY
TRBV5-6,TRBJ1-1,ASSFEGVNTEAF
TRBV4-2,TRBJ2-1,ASSLRRDEQF
TRBV19,TRBJ2-1,ASSLGQGWNEQF
TRBV14,TRBJ2-7,ASSQQRGAYEQY
TRBV7-2,TRBJ2-7,ASSSVGSYEQY
TRBV15,TRBJ1-4,ATSRGWGAIPNEKLF
TRBV7-6,TRBJ2-3,ASSLAPRTTDTQY
TRBV7-3,TRBJ2-1,ASSSGQGDNEQF
TRBV7-3,TRBJ2-1,ASSLGASLNEQF
TRBV7-9,TRBJ2-1,ASSLAALVGEQF
TRBV18,TRBJ1-1,ASSPLRQTGLNTEAF
TRBV9,TRBJ2-3,ASSVDRTGRTDTQY
TRBV19,TRBJ1-1,ASSNRGTNTEAF
TRBV6-6,TRBJ1-2,ASRPSGQDRYGYT
TRBV6-5,TRBJ2-7,ASRQFGTYEQY
TRBV14,TRBJ2-1,ASSQFGIGYNEQF
TRBV10-3,TRBJ1-6,AISGTGTENSPLH
TRBV4-3,TRBJ2-3,ASSQGGSWTDTQY
TRBV6-5,TRBJ2-3,ASSFRAGADTQY
TRBV9,TRBJ2-1,ASSLRAEQF
TRBV7-2,TRBJ2-7,ASSLVPGPGYEQY
TRBV2,TRBJ2-5,ASSGQVQETQY
TRBV28,TRBJ1-1,ASSFPLNTEAF
TRBV7-9,TRBJ2-3,ASSLSRSVGRTDTQY
TRBV19,TRBJ2-3,ASRTSGTDTQY
TRBV27,TRBJ2-7,ASRPRGGPYEQY
TRBV2,TRBJ1-1,ASSPQGVSEAF
TRBV7-2,TRBJ2-3,ASSFRLAEYTQY
TRBV25-1,TRBJ2-3,ASSDARAGGENTQY